This T cell receptor beta chain was captured by sequencing in a study of T cell clonality in common variable immunodeficiency. Each donor provided about 4.5 to 8.5 ml of heparinized whole blood. This clone was recorded at least ten times. Its antigen is not known. The observed sequence ends 3 residues before the CDR3 terminus, with the missing tail filled in from the germline J gene. V trimming: 4 bases; J trimming: 8 bases; junction bases outside the gene matches: 7. The CDR3 spans 14 residues. Sequenced by immunoSEQ multiplex PCR; TCRdb stores in-frame clones only, minus some. This sample has around 30,000 clones, each found more than once. Study outcomes and limitations: Compared with healthy controls, CVID subjects showed increased TCRbeta clonality, mostly in about a third. Compared with controls, CVID subjects had fewer shared TCRbeta clones. Fewer deletions and N-nucleotide insertions were reportedly seen in common variable immunodeficiency TCR beta sequences.

The sequenced sample was peripheral blood mononuclear cells. The rearrangement uses TRBV12-3 or TRBV12-4 and TRBJ1-4; 7 positions match TRBD1. This clonotype was sampled from a person between 18 and 75 years old in good health. The DNA read from the CDR3 is TGTGCCAGCAGTTCCTTTGGGACAGACGAAAAA. This sequence encodes CASSSFGTDEK. The whole CDR3 sequence is CASSSFGTDEKLFF.